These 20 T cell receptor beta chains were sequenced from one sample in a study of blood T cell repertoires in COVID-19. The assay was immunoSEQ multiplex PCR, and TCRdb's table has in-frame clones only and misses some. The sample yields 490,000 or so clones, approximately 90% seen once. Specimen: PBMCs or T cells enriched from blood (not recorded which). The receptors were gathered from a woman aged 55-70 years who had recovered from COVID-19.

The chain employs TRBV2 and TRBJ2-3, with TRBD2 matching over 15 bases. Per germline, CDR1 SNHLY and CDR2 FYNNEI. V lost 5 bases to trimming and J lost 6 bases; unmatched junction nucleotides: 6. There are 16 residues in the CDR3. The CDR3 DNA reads TGTGCCAGCAGTCTAGGACTAGCGGGGGGGTTGGATACGCAGTATTTT. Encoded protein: CASSLGLAGGLDTQYF.

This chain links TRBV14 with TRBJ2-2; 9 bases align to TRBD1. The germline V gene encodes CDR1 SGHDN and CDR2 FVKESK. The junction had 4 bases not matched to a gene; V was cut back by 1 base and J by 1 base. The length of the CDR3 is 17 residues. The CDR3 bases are TGTGCCAGCAGCCAAGGGAGGGGACAGGGGAACACCGGGGAGCTGTTTTTT. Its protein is CASSQGRGQGNTGELFF.

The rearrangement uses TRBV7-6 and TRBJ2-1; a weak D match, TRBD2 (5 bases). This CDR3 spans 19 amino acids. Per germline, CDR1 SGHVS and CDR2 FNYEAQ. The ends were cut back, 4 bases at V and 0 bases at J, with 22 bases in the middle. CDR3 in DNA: TGTGCCAGCAGCTCCCGAAGTAGTTTAGGAACTAGCTCCTACAATGAGCAGTTCTTC. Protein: CASSSRSSLGTSSYNEQFF.

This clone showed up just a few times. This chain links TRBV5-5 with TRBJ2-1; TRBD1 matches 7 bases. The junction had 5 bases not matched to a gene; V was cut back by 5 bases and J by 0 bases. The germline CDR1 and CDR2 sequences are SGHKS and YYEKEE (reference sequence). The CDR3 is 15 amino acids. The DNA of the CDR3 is TGTGCCAGCAGGTCGACAGGGAACTCCTACAATGAGCAGTTCTTC. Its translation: CASRSTGNSYNEQFF.

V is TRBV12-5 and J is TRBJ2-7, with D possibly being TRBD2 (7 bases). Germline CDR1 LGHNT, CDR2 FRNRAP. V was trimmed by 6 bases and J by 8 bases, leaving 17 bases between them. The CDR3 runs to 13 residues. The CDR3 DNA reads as TGTGCTAGTGGAAGGGCGGGGGCATTAAAGCAGTACTTC. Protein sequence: CASGRAGALKQYF.

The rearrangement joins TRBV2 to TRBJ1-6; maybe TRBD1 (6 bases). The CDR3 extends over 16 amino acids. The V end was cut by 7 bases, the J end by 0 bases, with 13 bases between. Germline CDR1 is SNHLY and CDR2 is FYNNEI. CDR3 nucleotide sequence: TGTGCCAGCACTCTACAGACAGGCTCCTATAATTCACCCCTCCACTTT. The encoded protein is CASTLQTGSYNSPLHF.

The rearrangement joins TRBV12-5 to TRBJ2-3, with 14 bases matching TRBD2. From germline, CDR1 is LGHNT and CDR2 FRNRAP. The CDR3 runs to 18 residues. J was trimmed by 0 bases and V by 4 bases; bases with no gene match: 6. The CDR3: CASGSGLAGVPSTDTQYF. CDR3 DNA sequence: TGTGCTAGTGGTTCGGGACTAGCGGGGGTTCCTAGCACAGATACGCAGTATTTT.

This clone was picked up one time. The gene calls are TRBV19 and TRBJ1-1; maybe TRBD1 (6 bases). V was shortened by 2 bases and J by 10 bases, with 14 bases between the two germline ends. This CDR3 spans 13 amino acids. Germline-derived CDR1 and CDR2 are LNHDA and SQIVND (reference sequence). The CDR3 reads CASSIWGGAPAFF. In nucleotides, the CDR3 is TGTGCCAGTAGTATATGGGGGGGCGCCCCAGCTTTCTTT.

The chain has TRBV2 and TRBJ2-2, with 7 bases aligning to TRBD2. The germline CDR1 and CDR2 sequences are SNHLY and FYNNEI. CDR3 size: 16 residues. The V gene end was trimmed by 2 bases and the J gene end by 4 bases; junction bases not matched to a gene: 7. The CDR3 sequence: CASSELVGEGTGELFF. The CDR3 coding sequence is TGTGCCAGCAGTGAATTGGTAGGGGAGGGCACCGGGGAGCTGTTTTTT. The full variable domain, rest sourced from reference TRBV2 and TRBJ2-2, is EPEVTQTPSHQVTQMGQEVILRCVPISNHLYFYWYRQILGQKVEFLVSFYNNEISEKSEIFDDQFSVERPDGSNFTLKIRSTKLEDSAMYFCASSELVGEGTGELFFGEGSRLTVL.

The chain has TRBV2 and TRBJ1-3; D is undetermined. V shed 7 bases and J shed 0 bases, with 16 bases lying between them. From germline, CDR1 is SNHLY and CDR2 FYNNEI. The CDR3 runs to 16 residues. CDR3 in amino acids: CASTQVDSSSGNTIYF. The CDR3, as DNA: TGTGCCAGCACCCAAGTCGACTCGAGCTCTGGAAACACCATATATTTT.

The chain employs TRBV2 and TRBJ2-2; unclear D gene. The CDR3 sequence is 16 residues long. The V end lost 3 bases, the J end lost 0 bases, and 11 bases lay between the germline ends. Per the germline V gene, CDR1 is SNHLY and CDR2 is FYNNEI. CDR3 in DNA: TGTGCCAGCAGTGATATTAGATTCGCGAACACCGGGGAGCTGTTTTTT. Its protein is CASSDIRFANTGELFF.

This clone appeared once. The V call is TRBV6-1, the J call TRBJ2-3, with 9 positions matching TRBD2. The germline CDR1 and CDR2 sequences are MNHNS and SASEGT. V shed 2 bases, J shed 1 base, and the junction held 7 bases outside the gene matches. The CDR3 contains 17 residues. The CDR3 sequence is CASSEQLAGGGTDTQYF. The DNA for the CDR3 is TGTGCCAGCAGTGAACAGTTGGCGGGGGGGGGCACAGATACGCAGTATTTT.

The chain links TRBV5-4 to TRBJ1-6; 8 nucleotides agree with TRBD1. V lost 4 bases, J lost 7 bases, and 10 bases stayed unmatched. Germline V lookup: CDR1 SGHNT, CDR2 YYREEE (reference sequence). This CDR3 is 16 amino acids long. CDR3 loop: CASSTTPGQGNSPLHF. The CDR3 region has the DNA TGTGCCAGCAGCACGACCCCCGGACAGGGAAATTCACCCCTCCACTTT.

CDR3 in amino acids: CSASDGIGEQYV. CDR3 coding DNA: TGCAGTGCTAGTGACGGGATAGGCGAGCAGTACGTC. V usage is TRBV20-1 and J usage is TRBJ2-7, with TRBD2 as a possible D gene (5 bases). There are 12 residues in the CDR3. The germline V gene encodes CDR1 DFQATT and CDR2 SNEGSKA (reference sequence). Trimming left V 3 bases short and J 6 bases short, with 12 bases between.

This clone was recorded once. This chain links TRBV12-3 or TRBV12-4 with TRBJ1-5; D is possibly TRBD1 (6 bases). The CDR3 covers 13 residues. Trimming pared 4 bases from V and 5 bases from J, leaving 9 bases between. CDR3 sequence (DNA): TGTGCCAGCAGTTCGGACAGATATCAGCCCCAGCATTTT. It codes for CASSSDRYQPQHF.

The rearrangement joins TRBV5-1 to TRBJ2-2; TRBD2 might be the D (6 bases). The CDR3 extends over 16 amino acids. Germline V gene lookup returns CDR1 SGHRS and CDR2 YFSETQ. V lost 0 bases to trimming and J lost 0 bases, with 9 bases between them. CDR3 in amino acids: CASSLVGGANTGELFF. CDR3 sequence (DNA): TGCGCCAGCAGCTTGGTAGGCGGGGCGAACACCGGGGAGCTGTTTTTT. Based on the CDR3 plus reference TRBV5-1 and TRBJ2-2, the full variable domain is KAGVTQTPRYLIKTRGQQVTLSCSPISGHRSVSWYQQTPGQGLQFLFEYFSETQRNKGNFPGRFSGRQFSNSRSEMNVSTLELGDSALYLCASSLVGGANTGELFFGEGSRLTVL.

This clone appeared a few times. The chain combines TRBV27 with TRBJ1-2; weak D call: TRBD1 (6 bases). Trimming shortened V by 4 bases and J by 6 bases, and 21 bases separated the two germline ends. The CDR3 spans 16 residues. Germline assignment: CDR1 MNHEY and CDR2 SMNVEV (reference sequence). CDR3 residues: CASSSRDGRGRDGYTF. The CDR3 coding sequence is TGTGCCAGCAGTTCCCGGGATGGCAGGGGAAGGGATGGCTACACCTTC.

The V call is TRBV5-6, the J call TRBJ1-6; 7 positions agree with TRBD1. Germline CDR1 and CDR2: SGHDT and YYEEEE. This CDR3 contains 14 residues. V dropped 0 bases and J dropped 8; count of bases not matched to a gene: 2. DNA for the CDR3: TGTGCCAGCAGCTTGGCGGGGACAGATTCACCCCTCCACTTT. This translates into CASSLAGTDSPLHF.

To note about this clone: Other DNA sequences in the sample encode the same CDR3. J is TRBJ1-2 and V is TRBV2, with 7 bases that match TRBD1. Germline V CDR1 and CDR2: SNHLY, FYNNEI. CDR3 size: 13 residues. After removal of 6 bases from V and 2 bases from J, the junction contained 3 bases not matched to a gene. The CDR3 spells CASRTDRNYGYTF. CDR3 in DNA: TGTGCCAGCAGGACGGACAGGAACTATGGCTACACCTTC.

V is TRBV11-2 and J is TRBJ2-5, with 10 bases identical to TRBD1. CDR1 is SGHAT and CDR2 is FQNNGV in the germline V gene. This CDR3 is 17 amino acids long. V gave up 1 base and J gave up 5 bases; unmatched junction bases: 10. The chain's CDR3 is CASSLGTLGQGGETQYF. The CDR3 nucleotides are TGTGCCAGCAGCTTAGGCACCCTCGGACAGGGGGGGGAGACCCAGTACTTC.